These 18 T cell receptor beta chains originate from one sample sequenced in a study of blood T cell repertoires in COVID-19. The table came from immunoSEQ multiplex PCR; TCRdb's copy has only in-frame clones and leaves some out. The profile shows 250,000 or so clones, around nine tenths of them singletons. The sample consisted of peripheral blood. All receptors come from an older woman with active or convalescent COVID-19.

The chain carries TRBV6-1 and TRBJ1-2; 7 positions match TRBD1. CDR1 is MNHNS, CDR2 SASEGT, per germline. This CDR3 is built from 16 residues. V was pared by 2 bases and J by 5 bases, with 11 bases of the junction left unmatched. The CDR3 DNA is TGTGCCAGCAGTGAATACCCCCCCAGGGGGGCATATGGCTACACCTTC. Its protein is CASSEYPPRGAYGYTF.

The chain recombines TRBV5-8 with TRBJ2-5, with 8 bases lining up with TRBD1. This CDR3 has 14 residues. Germline-derived CDR1 and CDR2 are SGHTS and YDEGEE. V lost 0 bases and J lost 5; bases outside the gene matches: 3. CDR3 loop: CASSLGTGRETQYF. The CDR3 coding sequence is TGTGCCAGCAGCTTGGGGACAGGGAGGGAGACCCAGTACTTC.

V usage is TRBV24-1 and J usage is TRBJ2-1; D call uncertain. The CDR3 totals 13 residues. V lost 5 bases to trimming and J lost 5 bases, with 9 bases between them. From germline, CDR1 is KGHDR and CDR2 SFDVKD. CDR3 residues: CATSVLTHNEQFF. The CDR3 coding sequence is TGTGCCACCAGTGTCCTGACTCACAATGAGCAGTTCTTC.

This chain links TRBV4-3 with TRBJ1-2; D perhaps matches TRBD1 (5 bases). The germline V and J ends were trimmed by 0 bases and 7 bases, with 9 bases remaining between them. The CDR3 length is 13 residues. Per the germline V gene, CDR1 is LGHNA and CDR2 is YSLEER. The CDR3 is CASSQEGDSGYTF. Written as DNA, the CDR3 is TGCGCCAGCAGCCAAGAGGGGGACTCTGGCTACACCTTC.

The table lists this clone with a count of one. The V and J genes are TRBV9 and TRBJ2-7, with D perhaps matching TRBD2 (7 bases). CDR1 and CDR2 (germline): SGDLS, YYNGEE. Trimming pared 4 bases from V and 6 bases from J, leaving 11 bases between. This CDR3 region has 12 residues. The CDR3 protein is CASSPGGREQYF. The CDR3 coding sequence is TGTGCCAGCAGCCCGGGGGGCCGCGAGCAGTACTTC.

The chain uses TRBV6-6 and TRBJ2-3, with a tentative D call TRBD2 (6 bases). The germline CDR1 and CDR2 sequences are MNHNY and SVGAGI (reference sequence). The CDR3 runs to 15 residues. V was cut by 2 bases and J by 3 bases, with 12 bases left in between. The CDR3 sequence: CASSYGGIRTDTQYF. Here the CDR3 DNA reads TGTGCCAGCAGTTACGGGGGGATTCGGACAGATACGCAGTATTTT.

V usage is TRBV7-8 and J usage is TRBJ2-3; unclear D gene. Germline loops: CDR1 SGHVS, CDR2 FQNEAQ. V was shortened by 0 bases and J by 0 bases, with 13 bases between the two germline ends. This CDR3 contains 17 residues. CDR3 sequence: CASSLALYGGSTDTQYF. DNA for the CDR3: TGTGCCAGCAGCTTAGCTCTCTATGGCGGTAGCACAGATACGCAGTATTTT.

This clone was detected once. The chain uses TRBV5-1 and TRBJ2-1, with TRBD2 as a possible D gene (5 bases). V lost 4 bases, J lost 5 bases, and 10 bases lay in between. CDR1 is SGHRS, CDR2 YFSETQ, per germline. CDR3 size: 13 residues. The CDR3 DNA reads TGCGCCAGCAGCCCTGGACTGGACAATGAGCAGTTCTTC. Protein: CASSPGLDNEQFF.

CDR3 in DNA: TGCAGCGCATCGGGACAGGGGGCGTCTGACACTGAAGCTTTCTTT. Amino acids: CSASGQGASDTEAFF. This chain joins TRBV29-1 and TRBJ1-1; 12 bases are a match to TRBD1. The CDR3 covers 15 residues. Trimming cost V 7 bases and J 3 bases; bases outside gene matches: 9. Germline CDR1 reads SQVTM; CDR2 reads ANQGSEA.

The J gene is TRBJ1-3, the V gene TRBV19; D not certain. Germline CDR1 LNHDA, CDR2 SQIVND (reference sequence). The germline V and J ends were trimmed by 11 bases and 5 bases, with 19 bases remaining between them. The CDR3 extends over 14 amino acids. CDR3 loop: CAANPGGDRNTIYF. The CDR3 nucleotides are TGTGCCGCTAACCCGGGAGGCGACCGAAACACCATATATTTT.

The rearrangement joins TRBV19 to TRBJ2-5; perhaps TRBD1 as D (6 bases). Trimming stripped 3 bases from V and 7 bases from J, with 12 bases between. Germline assignment: CDR1 LNHDA and CDR2 SQIVND (reference sequence). The CDR3 is made up of 13 amino acids. The CDR3 DNA follows: TGTGCCAGTAGTATGGACAGCCCCGGGACCCAGTACTTC. Residues: CASSMDSPGTQYF. Drawing the rest from reference TRBV19 and TRBJ2-5, the complete variable domain is DGGITQSPKYLFRKEGQNVTLSCEQNLNHDAMYWYRQDPGQGLRLIYYSQIVNDFQKGDIAEGYSVSREKKESFPLTVTSAQKNPTAFYLCASSMDSPGTQYFGPGTRLLVL.

V usage is TRBV5-8 and J usage is TRBJ1-1, with unresolved D. The germline V gene has CDR1 SGHTS and CDR2 YDEGEE. The CDR3 length is 14 residues. Trimming removed 5 bases at V and 5 bases at J, with 16 bases between. The CDR3 DNA follows: TGTGCCAGCAGTTGGCGGGGATTCGGAACTGAAGCTTTCTTT. It specifies CASSWRGFGTEAFF.

In the case of this clone: A junction boundary mismatches the germline segment, possibly from a read error. Here the CDR3 reads CASSLTHNYVQYF. The CDR3 nucleotides read TGTGCCAGCAGTTTAACCCACAACTACGTGCAGTACTTC. The rearrangement joins TRBV27 to TRBJ2-7, with unresolved D. This CDR3 has 13 amino acids. Per germline, CDR1 MNHEY and CDR2 SMNVEV (reference sequence).

In this sample, this clone turned up a few times. The J gene is TRBJ1-3, the V gene TRBV5-6; D gene uncertain. Trimming removed 0 bases from V and 8 bases from J, with 6 bases in between. This CDR3 region has 12 residues. The germline V gene has CDR1 SGHDT and CDR2 YYEEEE. In nucleotides, the CDR3 is TGTGCCAGCAGCTTGGAGCGAGACACCATATATTTT. Encoded protein: CASSLERDTIYF.

The chain joins TRBV4-1 to TRBJ1-4, with D unresolved. The CDR3 consists of 15 residues. Germline V gene data show CDR1 as MGHRA and CDR2 as YSYEKL. V was shortened by 0 bases and J by 4 bases, with 9 bases between the two germline ends. The CDR3 DNA sequence: TGCGCCAGCAGCCAAGAACAACCCCTTAATGAAAAACTGTTTTTT. This encodes CASSQEQPLNEKLFF.

This clone was counted a single time. The chain couples TRBV6-6 to TRBJ1-1, with a tentative D call TRBD1 (6 bases). Germline V CDR1 and CDR2: MNHNY, SVGAGI (reference sequence). The ends were cut back, 11 bases at V and 1 base at J, with 14 bases in the middle. CDR3 size: 13 residues. The CDR3 here is CAALTGTNTEAFF. The CDR3 region has the DNA TGTGCCGCCCTCACAGGGACGAACACTGAAGCTTTCTTT.

This clone was observed once. This chain's CDR3 is CASSSGTENTEAFF. Written as DNA, the CDR3 is TGTGCCAGCAGCTCCGGGACAGAGAACACTGAAGCTTTCTTT. The chain couples TRBV7-2 to TRBJ1-1; 7 bases line up with TRBD1. Germline CDR1 and CDR2: SGHTA and FQGNSA. The V gene end was trimmed by 4 bases and the J gene end by 1 base; junction bases not matched to a gene: 3. The CDR3 is made up of 14 amino acids.

The V call is TRBV7-2, the J call TRBJ2-3; TRBD2 aligns across 7 bases. This CDR3 spans 16 amino acids. Trimming took 5 bases from V and 2 from J; bases not matched to a gene: 10. In germline, CDR1 is SGHTA, CDR2 FQGNSA. CDR3 in DNA: TGTGCCAGCAGCCTCCGTCCTAGCGGTAACACAGATACGCAGTATTTT. Protein: CASSLRPSGNTDTQYF. Supplemented by reference TRBV7-2 and TRBJ2-3, the full variable domain reads GAGVSQSPSNKVTEKGKDVELRCDPISGHTALYWYRQSLGQGLEFLIYFQGNSAPDKSGLPSDRFSAERTGGSVSTLTIQRTQQEDSAVYLCASSLRPSGNTDTQYFGPGTRLTVL.